This T cell receptor (beta chain) was retrieved from a study of cytomegalovirus exposure and HLA in healthy donors. Study background: Clustering assigned approximately 79% of the approximately 400 genotyped donors to the Caucasian-associated ancestry cluster. Overall study findings and caveats: Several of the most significant clusters appeared linked to common viral pathogens, based on a later analysis. CMV serostatus stood as the only immune exposure information on hand.

The V gene lost 6 bases and the J gene lost 3 bases, with 6 bases spanning the gap. The CDR3 is 11 residues long. Germline loops: CDR1 MNHEY, CDR2 SVGAGI. There are a few counts of this clone. Its antigen is unknown. Other DNA sequences in the same sample also yield this CDR3. The PCR used 60 Vbeta and 13 Jbeta primers. Assay: immunoSEQ multiplex PCR; the TCRdb copy retains only in-frame clones and omits some. The sample includes about 190,000 clones, approximately 79% of them seen just once. Material for sequencing was PBMCs. This TCR derives from a man aged 35 to 55 in good health and CMV-seropositive. V usage is TRBV6-5 and J usage is TRBJ2-7; TRBD2 is a possible D gene (6 bases). CDR3 coding DNA: TGTGCCAGCAGGGGGGGCTACGAGCAGTACTTC. Translating it yields CASRGGYEQYF.